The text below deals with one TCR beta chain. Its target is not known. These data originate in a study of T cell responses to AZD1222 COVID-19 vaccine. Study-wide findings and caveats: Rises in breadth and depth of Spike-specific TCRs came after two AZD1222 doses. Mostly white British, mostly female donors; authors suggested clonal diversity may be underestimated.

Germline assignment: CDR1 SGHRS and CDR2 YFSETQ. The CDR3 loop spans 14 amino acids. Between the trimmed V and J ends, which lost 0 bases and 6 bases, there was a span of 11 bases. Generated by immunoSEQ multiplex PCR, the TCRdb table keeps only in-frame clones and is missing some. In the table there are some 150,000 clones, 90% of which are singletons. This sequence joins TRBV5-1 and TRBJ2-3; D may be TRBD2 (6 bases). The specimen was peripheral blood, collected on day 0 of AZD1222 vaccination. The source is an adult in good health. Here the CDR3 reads CASSLGRERDTQYF. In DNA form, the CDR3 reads TGCGCCAGCAGCTTGGGTCGGGAGCGCGATACGCAGTATTTT.